This T cell receptor beta chain is drawn from a study of identical twins (TCRdb year 2016). For the study in its entirety: To test whether fetal clonotypes persist, the study used deep sequencing on TCR alpha and beta repertoires from monozygotic twins, unrelated adults of various ages, and cord blood. Replicate twin experiments were performed at different times using different library preparation protocols to rule out contamination. The paper as a whole reports these results and caveats: Out-of-frame TCR alpha sharing in monozygotic twins was systematically underestimated by recombination models, whereas sharing between unrelated individuals was in agreement with the recombination models. Fewer insertions were carried by abundant cord blood beta clonotypes, a similar but weaker trend appeared in young adult naive repertoires, and no such trend appeared in memory repertoires. Compared with coincidental sharing between unrelated individuals, out-of-frame TCR alpha sequences shared between twins showed an excess of sequences with low generation probability. Zero-insertion analyses could be partly confounded by invariant T cells such as MAIT and iNKT, although diverse VJ usage argued against such confounding for most clonotypes. A weaker excess of twin sharing was found in beta out-of-frame sequences because the signal-to-noise ratio was lowered by fewer shared sequences. Conclusions relied on cross-sectional statistical analysis, since the same donors could not be followed over many years.

As regards this clonotype: Its specific antigen is unknown. The input lacks base qualities; no much larger clone sits a single base away.

All donors were healthy Caucasians. Three pairs of female monozygotic twins, all aged about 18 to 30 years, were included in the twin cohort. Positive isolation kits from Invitrogen were used to isolate the CD4+ and CD8+ T cell populations. Preparation of the library involved 5' RACE. Sequenced using an Illumina HiSeq 2000. Template switching introduced a universal primer binding site; the final cDNA contained a unique molecular identifier, enabling accurate counting of TCR cDNA molecules. First-strand cDNA for TCR alpha and beta chains was synthesized from specific primers in the conserved constant-segment region. Each cDNA library was double barcoded, with a SMART-Mk sample barcode plus Illumina barcodes, to control for contamination. TruSeq adapter sequences along with Illumina sample barcodes were introduced in two successive PCR steps. TCR alpha and beta cDNA libraries were sequenced on the Illumina HiSeq platform with custom primers. The authors' analysis ran thus. MiGEC processed the raw reads to extract unique molecular identifiers, while MiXCR was used to determine the CDR3 positions. For each individual, recombination models were inferred using an EM algorithm with the repgenHMM and IGoR tools. Shared clonotype analysis was performed with the tcR package in R, normalizing sharing by the product of cloneset sizes. Out-of-frame nonproductive sequences were analyzed to study raw recombination free of thymic and clonal selection effects. TCRdb reprocessing: public reads trimmed at Q25 with fastp, clones called with MiXCR, in-frame beta chains kept. Here each entry gathers all rows of one CDR3 protein and keeps the most common genes and DNA. These V and J calls derive from TCRdb rather than the authors' analysis. Recorded for this sample are about 530,000 distinct CDR3 sequences; under 25% of them occurred a single time. The ten largest clonotypes hold about 0.5% of the sample.

CDR3 length: 15 amino acids, cysteine to phenylalanine. Just CDR3 DNA is preserved here, 45 bases in frame from base 1. Germline trimming amounts to 2 bases on V and 3 bases on J, with 4 as the count of junction bases outside the gene matches. The germline V gene (reference sequence) gives CDR1 as SGHNT and CDR2 as YYREEE. A further study also used this sample, focusing on yellow fever vaccine responses in identical twins. Per that second paper: The authors reported that the T cell response to vaccination in identical twins appeared partly convergent and partly personalized. The study precisely tracked vaccine-responding T cell clones in identical twins.

The chain couples TRBV5-4 to TRBJ2-1; TRBD2 lines up with 8 middle nucleotides. The TCR comes from a woman between 18 and 30 years old in good health. The sample was CD4+ T cells sorted from blood. Here the CDR3 is given as CASSFSGGVYNEQFF. The DNA reads as follows: TGTGCCAGCAGCTTTTCCGGGGGGGTCTACAATGAGCAGTTCTTC. The full variable domain, with segments outside the CDR3 supplied by the reference TRBV5-4 and TRBJ2-1 proteins, appears as ETGVTQSPTHLIKTRGQQVTLRCSSQSGHNTVSWYQQALGQGPQFIFQYYREEENGRGNFPPRFSGLQFPNYSSELNVNALELDDSALYLCASSFSGGVYNEQFFGPGTRLTVL.